The 18 T cell receptor beta chains presented below share a single source sample, sequenced in a study of Ad26.COV2.S vaccination and SARS-CoV-2 variants. The repertoire was sequenced with immunoSEQ multiplex PCR; TCRdb's copy has only in-frame clones and lacks some. This sample has under 400,000 clones, with around 87% found just once. Stated treatment: about 20 received Ad26.COV2.S at low or high dose, single or two shots; 5 received placebo; per-sample allocation not given. Each sample was drawn 63 days after the first injection (of vaccine or placebo). This specimen was peripheral blood, taken in a trial of Ad26.COV2.S vaccine versus placebo. These TCRs come from a person aged 18-65 years who received the Ad26.COV2.S COVID-19 vaccine or a placebo.

This rearrangement joins TRBV3-1 (or the pseudogene TRBV3-2) to TRBJ1-1; D is unclear. There are 13 residues in the CDR3. Trimming took off 1 base at V and 4 bases at J, with 7 bases between the two ends. Germline V gene sequence: CDR1 LGHDT, CDR2 YNNKEL (reference sequence). CDR3 in DNA: TGTGCCAGCAGCCAAGTCCCAAGCACTGAAGCTTTCTTT. This sequence encodes CASSQVPSTEAFF.

The V call is TRBV6-2 or TRBV6-3, the J call TRBJ2-2; 7 nucleotides agree with TRBD1. The trim removed 6 bases at V and 0 bases at J, leaving 7 bases unmatched. The CDR3 has 16 amino acids. Germline CDR1 and CDR2: MNHEY and SVGEGT. CDR3 in amino acids: CASRPTGASNTGELFF. The CDR3 DNA sequence: TGTGCCAGCAGACCTACAGGGGCCTCGAACACCGGGGAGCTGTTTTTT.

The chain links TRBV7-6 to TRBJ2-5, with 9 bases lining up with TRBD2. Looked up from germline, CDR1 is SGHVS and CDR2 is FNYEAQ. This CDR3 has 16 residues. V shed 6 bases and J 1 base; nucleotides not matched to a gene: 9. CDR3 amino acids: CASSHRSGGRQETQYF. In DNA, the CDR3 is TGTGCCAGCAGTCATCGTAGCGGGGGTCGCCAAGAGACCCAGTACTTC.

The chain combines TRBV18 with TRBJ1-1; 8 bases agree with TRBD1. The CDR3 spans 15 residues. V gave up 3 bases and J gave up 4 bases; unmatched junction bases: 7. Germline assignment: CDR1 KGHSH and CDR2 LQKENI. CDR3 amino acids: CASSPPTGVGTEAFF. CDR3 nucleotide sequence: TGTGCCAGCTCACCCCCGACAGGGGTTGGCACTGAAGCTTTCTTT.

This clone was seen only once. The chain uses TRBV9 and TRBJ2-1; D is possibly TRBD1 (5 bases). V was shortened by 0 bases and J by 4 bases, with 5 bases between the two germline ends. The length of the CDR3 is 13 residues. CDR1 is SGDLS and CDR2 is YYNGEE in the germline V gene. CDR3: CASSVGTYNEQFF. Written as DNA, the CDR3 is TGTGCCAGCAGCGTAGGGACATACAATGAGCAGTTCTTC.

The chain has TRBV5-1 and TRBJ2-1, with D perhaps matching TRBD1 (5 bases). V shed 5 bases and J shed 7 bases, with 13 bases lying between them. CDR1 SGHRS and CDR2 YFSETQ come from the germline V gene. This CDR3 spans 13 amino acids. The CDR3 loop reads CASRQVLGNEQFF. CDR3 bases: TGCGCCAGCAGACAGGTCCTGGGGAATGAGCAGTTCTTC.

This clone occurred once. The chain employs TRBV30 and TRBJ2-6; perhaps TRBD2 as D (5 bases). The CDR3 contains 15 residues. V was shortened by 0 bases and J by 2 bases, with 8 bases between the two germline ends. Germline V gene sequence: CDR1 GTSNPN, CDR2 SVGIG (reference sequence). The CDR3 sequence is CAWSVRRAGANVLTF. In DNA, the CDR3 is TGTGCCTGGAGTGTACGGCGGGCTGGGGCCAACGTCCTGACTTTC. The full variable domain, its missing parts supplied by reference TRBV30 and TRBJ2-6, is SQTIHQWPATLVQPVGSPLSLECTVEGTSNPNLYWYRQAAGRGLQLLFYSVGIGQISSEVPQNLSASRPQDRQFILSSKKLLLSDSGFYLCAWSVRRAGANVLTFGAGSRLTVL.

This clone was seen only a few times. The CDR3 sequence is CASSTGQGGYGYTF. CDR3 coding DNA: TGCGCCAGCAGCACCGGACAGGGGGGATATGGCTACACCTTC. The chain couples TRBV5-1 to TRBJ1-2; 10 nucleotides align to TRBD1. Germline trimming cut 4 bases from V and 5 bases from J; bases unmatched to any gene: 5. Germline loops: CDR1 SGHRS, CDR2 YFSETQ. CDR3 length equals 14 residues.

The chain couples TRBV4-3 to TRBJ1-1; 8 bases are a match to TRBD1. This CDR3 is built from 14 residues. Germline CDR1 LGHNA, CDR2 YSLEER. Germline trimming cut 3 bases from V and 5 bases from J; bases unmatched to any gene: 5. CDR3 sequence (DNA): TGCGCCAGCAGCCAGGACAGGGTCGGGACTGAAGCTTTCTTT. Amino acids: CASSQDRVGTEAFF.

The genes are TRBV10-3 and TRBJ2-5, with 8 bases fitting TRBD2. There are 15 residues in the CDR3. Germline CDR1 and CDR2: ENHRY and SYGVKD. V lost 4 bases and J lost 2; bases outside the gene matches: 6. The CDR3: CAISGRGGPQETQYF. The DNA for the CDR3 is TGTGCCATCAGTGGCCGGGGGGGCCCTCAAGAGACCCAGTACTTC.

This clone has just one count. The J gene is TRBJ2-1, the V gene TRBV4-1; D ambiguous. The V gene lost 0 bases and the J gene lost 6 bases, with 18 bases spanning the gap. The CDR3 is 17 residues long. Germline V lookup: CDR1 MGHRA, CDR2 YSYEKL. CDR3 nucleotide sequence: TGCGCCAGCAGCCAAGATCCGGACGTGACCCCTTTCAATGAGCAGTTCTTC. Protein: CASSQDPDVTPFNEQFF.

This clone was recorded only once. The chain carries TRBV27 and TRBJ2-7, with a possible D match to TRBD1 (6 bases). The CDR3 runs 13 residues. The germline gives CDR1 MNHEY, CDR2 SMNVEV (reference sequence). The V end lost 5 bases, the J end lost 6 bases, and 14 bases lay between the germline ends. The DNA for the CDR3 is TGTGCCAGCAGTAGCCCCCGAGGGGGCGAGCAGTACTTC. This sequence encodes CASSSPRGGEQYF.

CDR3 in amino acids: CAWSVHTTETQYF. CDR3 in DNA: TGTGCCTGGAGTGTCCACACTACAGAGACCCAGTACTTC. V and J are TRBV30 and TRBJ2-5; no definite D call. Germline assignment: CDR1 GTSNPN and CDR2 SVGIG (reference sequence). The V gene lost 0 bases and the J gene lost 4 bases, with 9 bases spanning the gap. This CDR3 contains 13 residues.

This chain connects TRBV5-6 to TRBJ2-5, with TRBD1 matching 8 bases. The CDR3 is made up of 15 amino acids. V gave up 1 base and J gave up 4 bases; unmatched junction bases: 6. Germline V gives CDR1 SGHDT, CDR2 YYEEEE. The CDR3 DNA sequence: TGTGCCAGCAGCTTGACCGAACAGGGGGGAGAGACCCAGTACTTC. Translating gives CASSLTEQGGETQYF.

This clone was seen just once. The chain is built from TRBV9 and TRBJ1-1; 7 bases fit TRBD1. The junction had 3 bases not matched to a gene; V was cut back by 0 bases and J by 1 base. Germline CDR1 and CDR2: SGDLS and YYNGEE. The CDR3 totals 15 residues. The DNA of the CDR3 is TGTGCCAGCAGCGTAGTACAGGGGACGAACACTGAAGCTTTCTTT. It yields the protein CASSVVQGTNTEAFF.

This clone occurred a few times. The chain joins TRBV5-4 to TRBJ1-6, with 10 bases identical to TRBD1. The CDR3 loop spans 14 amino acids. CDR1 is SGHNT, CDR2 YYREEE, per germline (reference sequence). V was pared by 5 bases and J by 9 bases, with 5 bases of the junction left unmatched. The CDR3 sequence is CASSPTGGASPLHF. CDR3 nucleotides: TGTGCCAGCAGTCCGACAGGGGGCGCTTCACCCCTCCACTTT.

J is TRBJ1-1 and V is TRBV4-3; TRBD1 agrees at 8 bases. Germline assignment: CDR1 LGHNA and CDR2 YSLEER. The CDR3 totals 15 residues. V shed 4 bases and J 3 bases; nucleotides not matched to a gene: 7. The CDR3 region has the DNA TGCGCCAGCAGCCCGAATACAGGGGGATACACTGAAGCTTTCTTT. It translates to CASSPNTGGYTEAFF.

On this clone itself: A much larger clone is a single base away; this may be a read error. Other DNA sequences of this sample code for an identical CDR3. V is TRBV18 and J is TRBJ1-1; unclear D gene. This CDR3 contains 14 residues. V was pared by 6 bases and J by 5 bases, with 16 bases between. Germline V lookup: CDR1 KGHSH, CDR2 LQKENI. CDR3 in DNA: TGTGCCAGCTCGCCCGACGGAAGGGCAACTGAAGCTTTCTTT. It yields the protein CASSPDGRATEAFF.